This T cell receptor beta chain comes out of a study of response to subunit inactivated influenza vaccine. Study findings and constraints: Authors suggested that a seasonal influenza vaccination recruits few new T cells each time.

TCRdb itself ran the RT-PCR reads through MiXCR, one entry per CDR3 protein. Of 530,000 or so distinct CDR3 sequences in the sample, about 10% were seen once. This clonotype was observed many times. Antigen: not known. Deletions cut 5 bases from V and 4 bases from J, with 10 bases between. Germline V gene sequence: CDR1 SGHTA, CDR2 FQGNSA. This CDR3 has 13 residues. The source of this sequence is a man between 45 and 60 years old who received an inactivated influenza vaccine. The V call is TRBV7-2, the J call TRBJ2-3, with D unresolved. The source material was PBMCs from blood, sampled on the day of vaccination. As DNA, the CDR3 is TGTGCCAGCAGCCTTGGACCTTCAGATACGCAGTATTTT. This translates into CASSLGPSDTQYF.